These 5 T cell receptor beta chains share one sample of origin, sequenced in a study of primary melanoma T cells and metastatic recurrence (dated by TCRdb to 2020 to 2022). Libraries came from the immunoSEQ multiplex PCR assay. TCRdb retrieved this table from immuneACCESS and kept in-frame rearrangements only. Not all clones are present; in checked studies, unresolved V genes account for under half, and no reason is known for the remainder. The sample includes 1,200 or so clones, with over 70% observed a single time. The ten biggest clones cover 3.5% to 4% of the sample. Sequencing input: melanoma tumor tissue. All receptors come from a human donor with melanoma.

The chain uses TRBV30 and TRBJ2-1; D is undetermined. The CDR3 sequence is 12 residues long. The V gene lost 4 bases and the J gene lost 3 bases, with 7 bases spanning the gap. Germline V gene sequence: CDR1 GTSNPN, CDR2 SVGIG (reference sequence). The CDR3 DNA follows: TGTGCCTGGAACAGAGGCTACAATGAGCAGTTCTTC. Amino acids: CAWNRGYNEQFF.

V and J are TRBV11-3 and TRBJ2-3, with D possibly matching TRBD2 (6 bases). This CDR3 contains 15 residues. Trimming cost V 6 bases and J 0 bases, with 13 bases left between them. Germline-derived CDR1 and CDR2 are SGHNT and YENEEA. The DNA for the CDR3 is TGTGCCAGCAGGACCCTAGCGCATAGCACAGATACGCAGTATTTT. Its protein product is CASRTLAHSTDTQYF.

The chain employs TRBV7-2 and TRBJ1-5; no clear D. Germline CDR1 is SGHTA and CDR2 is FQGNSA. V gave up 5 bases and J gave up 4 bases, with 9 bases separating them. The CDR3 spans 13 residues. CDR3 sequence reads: CASSEQLNQPQHF. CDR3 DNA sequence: TGTGCCAGCAGCGAACAGCTTAATCAGCCCCAGCATTTT.

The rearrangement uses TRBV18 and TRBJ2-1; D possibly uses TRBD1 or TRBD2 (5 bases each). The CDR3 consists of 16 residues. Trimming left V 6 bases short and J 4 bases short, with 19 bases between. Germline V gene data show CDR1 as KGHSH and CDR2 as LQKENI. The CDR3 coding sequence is TGTGCCAGCTCGCCGTTGGGGGACGGGGCTTACAATGAGCAGTTCTTC. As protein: CASSPLGDGAYNEQFF.

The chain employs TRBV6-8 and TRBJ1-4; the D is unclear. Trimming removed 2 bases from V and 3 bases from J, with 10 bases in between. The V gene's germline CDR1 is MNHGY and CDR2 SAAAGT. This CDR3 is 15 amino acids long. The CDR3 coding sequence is TGTGCCAGCAGTTACCGGCCAGCTCCTAATGAAAAACTGTTTTTT. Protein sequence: CASSYRPAPNEKLFF.